Each of the 23 T cell receptor beta chains below was sequenced from the same sample in a study of blood T cell repertoires in COVID-19. Generated by immunoSEQ multiplex PCR, the TCRdb table keeps only in-frame clones and is missing some. The sample lists about 83,000 clones; about 92% were seen once. Sequenced material: peripheral blood. The receptors here all came from a woman over 75 with active or convalescent COVID-19.

The chain employs TRBV28 and TRBJ2-1; D unclear. V shed 8 bases and J shed 1 base, with 15 bases lying between them. Germline V lookup: CDR1 MDHEN, CDR2 SYDVKM. This CDR3 comprises 15 residues. CDR3 amino acids: CASRVLSQSYNEQFF. The CDR3 bases are TGTGCCAGCCGGGTTCTCTCTCAGTCCTACAATGAGCAGTTCTTC.

The rearrangement joins TRBV6-5 to TRBJ1-1; maybe TRBD1 (5 bases). This CDR3 contains 13 residues. V lost 4 bases and J 5 bases, leaving 11 bases between the germline ends. Per the germline V gene, CDR1 is MNHEY and CDR2 is SVGAGI. CDR3 DNA: TGTGCCAGCAGTTGGCAGGGTGGGACTGAAGCTTTCTTT. It yields the protein CASSWQGGTEAFF.

The chain links TRBV4-1 to TRBJ2-7; a weak D match, TRBD1 (6 bases). The germline V gene encodes CDR1 MGHRA and CDR2 YSYEKL. CDR3 length: 16 residues. V was shortened by 4 bases and J by 0 bases, with 16 bases between the two germline ends. As DNA, the CDR3 is TGCGCCAGCAGCCCAGGGGAAGGGCCGTCCTCCTACGAGCAGTACTTC. The encoded protein is CASSPGEGPSSYEQYF.

This clone was detected only once. This chain connects TRBV10-3 to TRBJ1-2; 7 bases match TRBD1. Losses at the gene ends were 6 bases for V and 5 bases for J; bases not matched to a gene: 6. This CDR3 spans 13 amino acids. Germline V lookup: CDR1 ENHRY, CDR2 SYGVKD. For the CDR3, the DNA is TGTGCCATCAGGACGTTGGGACAGTATGGCTACACCTTC. It yields the protein CAIRTLGQYGYTF.

The CDR3 here is CASSFQGGPTGELFF. Written as DNA, the CDR3 is TGTGCCAGCAGCTTCCAGGGGGGCCCCACCGGGGAGCTGTTTTTT. The V call is TRBV7-8, the J call TRBJ2-2; possible D gene TRBD1, 7 bases. The germline V gene has CDR1 SGHVS and CDR2 FQNEAQ. Trimming removed 3 bases at V and 4 bases at J, with 12 bases between. CDR3 length: 15 residues.

The V gene is TRBV7-2, the J gene TRBJ2-5, with D perhaps TRBD2 (6 bases). Germline CDR1 and CDR2: SGHTA and FQGNSA. V gave up 0 bases and J gave up 3 bases, with 11 bases separating them. There are 15 residues in the CDR3. CDR3 in DNA: TGTGCCAGCAGCTTAGCGAGGACTACGAAAGAGACCCAGTACTTC. Residues: CASSLARTTKETQYF.

This sequence joins TRBV19 and TRBJ2-1, with 7 bases matching TRBD1. There are 16 residues in the CDR3. Looked up from germline, CDR1 is LNHDA and CDR2 is SQIVND (reference sequence). With 0 bases clipped from V and 6 bases from J, the junction kept 8 bases outside the gene matches. DNA for the CDR3: TGTGCCAGTAGTATAGATCTGGGGACAGCCAGCAATGAGCAGTTCTTC. This sequence encodes CASSIDLGTASNEQFF.

The genes are TRBV7-2 and TRBJ1-1, with TRBD1 matching 7 bases. The CDR3 spans 14 residues. V gave up 4 bases and J gave up 1 base; unmatched junction bases: 3. Germline CDR1 SGHTA, CDR2 FQGNSA. The CDR3 DNA sequence: TGTGCCAGCAGCTCGGGACAGAAGAACACTGAAGCTTTCTTT. Translating gives CASSSGQKNTEAFF.

The chain has TRBV9 and TRBJ1-2; D is uncertain. Germline loops: CDR1 SGDLS, CDR2 YYNGEE. Trimming stripped 0 bases from V and 4 bases from J, with 7 bases between. This CDR3 region has 13 residues. The CDR3 DNA is TGTGCCAGCAGCGTAGATCACAGCTATGGCTACACCTTC. Translated: CASSVDHSYGYTF.

This chain links TRBV5-6 with TRBJ2-3; perhaps TRBD1 as D (5 bases). The CDR3 has 15 residues. The V end lost 2 bases, the J end lost 0 bases, and 10 bases lay between the germline ends. Per germline, CDR1 SGHDT and CDR2 YYEEEE. The CDR3 reads CASSLGAASTDTQYF. DNA of the CDR3: TGTGCCAGCAGCTTAGGGGCGGCGAGCACAGATACGCAGTATTTT.

V usage is TRBV10-3 and J usage is TRBJ1-4; possible D gene TRBD1, 5 bases. Germline CDR1 ENHRY, CDR2 SYGVKD. The CDR3 spans 12 residues. The germline V and J ends were trimmed by 3 bases and 8 bases, with 7 bases remaining between them. CDR3 nucleotide sequence: TGTGCCATCAGTGAAGGGGCCGAAAAACTGTTTTTT. Residues: CAISEGAEKLFF.

The chain combines TRBV3-1 (or the pseudogene TRBV3-2) with TRBJ1-4, with D possibly TRBD1 on 5 matching bases. Per germline, CDR1 LGHDT and CDR2 YNNKEL (reference sequence). The CDR3 runs 16 residues. V gave up 2 bases and J gave up 5 bases, with 15 bases separating them. In DNA form, the CDR3 reads TGTGCCAGCAGCCAAAGGTCGCCGGGGGGAAATGAAAAACTGTTTTTT. Translated, it gives CASSQRSPGGNEKLFF.

The chain combines TRBV4-3 with TRBJ1-6; no clear D gene. The germline CDR1 and CDR2 sequences are LGHNA and YSLEER. CDR3 length: 16 amino acids. The V end was cut by 0 bases, the J end by 10 bases, with 16 bases between. CDR3: CASSQDRAGSRSPLHF. Written as DNA, the CDR3 is TGCGCCAGCAGCCAAGATCGAGCAGGATCAAGATCACCCCTCCACTTT.

This clone was found a few times. The rearrangement joins TRBV9 to TRBJ2-2; possibly TRBD2 for D (5 bases). The CDR3 covers 15 residues. V gave up 3 bases and J gave up 6 bases, with 15 bases separating them. Germline V lookup: CDR1 SGDLS, CDR2 YYNGEE. CDR3 sequence (DNA): TGTGCCAGCAGCGGCGCTAGCCGGGCTCCCGGGGAGCTGTTTTTT. Protein product: CASSGASRAPGELFF.

The chain joins TRBV6-1 to TRBJ2-7, with 8 positions matching TRBD1. This CDR3 has 14 amino acids. Losses at the gene ends were 3 bases for V and 2 bases for J; bases not matched to a gene: 3. The germline gives CDR1 MNHNS, CDR2 SASEGT. DNA for the CDR3: TGTGCCAGCAGTGATGGACAGGGCCCCTACGAGCAGTACTTC. As protein: CASSDGQGPYEQYF.

The chain employs TRBV7-9 and TRBJ1-2, with D uncertain. Germline-derived CDR1 and CDR2 are SEHNR and FQNEAQ (reference sequence). CDR3 size: 13 residues. V lost 1 base and J 4 bases, leaving 7 bases between the germline ends. CDR3 protein: CASSLESGYGYTF. The CDR3 nucleotides are TGTGCCAGCAGCTTAGAGTCAGGCTATGGCTACACCTTC.

The chain carries TRBV4-2 and TRBJ2-5, with TRBD2 as a possible D gene (5 bases). V was shortened by 4 bases and J by 1 base, with 16 bases between the two germline ends. There are 16 residues in the CDR3. Germline V CDR1 and CDR2: LGHNA, YNFKEQ. CDR3 in amino acids: CASSLWGDQVQETQYF. For the CDR3, the DNA is TGTGCCAGCAGCCTTTGGGGAGATCAAGTCCAAGAGACCCAGTACTTC.

The sample holds one count of this clone. The CDR3 loop is CASTAGVWSTFATNEKLFF. CDR3 DNA: TGTGCCAGTACCGCAGGGGTATGGTCGACGTTTGCAACTAATGAAAAACTGTTTTTT. The chain links TRBV19 to TRBJ1-4; D is perhaps TRBD1 (6 bases). V was trimmed by 7 bases and J by 0 bases, leaving 24 bases between them. The CDR3 spans 19 residues. Germline V gives CDR1 LNHDA, CDR2 SQIVND (reference sequence).

The chain employs TRBV18 and TRBJ1-1; possibly TRBD1 for D (5 bases). V was pared by 2 bases and J by 0 bases, with 13 bases between. This CDR3 is 16 amino acids long. Per the germline V gene, CDR1 is KGHSH and CDR2 is LQKENI. The DNA for the CDR3 is TGTGCCAGCTCACCAATAGGACAAGGGGTGAACACTGAAGCTTTCTTT. Its protein product is CASSPIGQGVNTEAFF.

This clone was seen only once. V and J are TRBV19 and TRBJ2-3; 12 nucleotides agree with TRBD2. This CDR3 contains 14 residues. V was clipped by 9 bases and J by 1 base; unmatched bases: 2. CDR1 is LNHDA, CDR2 SQIVND, per germline (reference sequence). The CDR3 protein is CASRTSGGTDTQYF. The CDR3 nucleotides are TGTGCCAGCCGGACTAGCGGGGGCACAGATACGCAGTATTTT.

This clone occurred a few times. The CDR3 bases are TGTGCCAGCAGTTTGGTGACTCGGTCCAGGGGACGTCAGCCCCAGCATTTT. Translation: CASSLVTRSRGRQPQHF. V is TRBV28 and J is TRBJ1-5, with D perhaps TRBD1 (6 bases). The V end was cut by 3 bases, the J end by 6 bases, with 21 bases between. Germline V lookup: CDR1 MDHEN, CDR2 SYDVKM. CDR3 size: 17 residues.

This clone came up once. The chain employs TRBV5-6 and TRBJ1-3; TRBD1 might be the D (5 bases). V was shortened by 4 bases and J by 0 bases, with 8 bases between the two germline ends. The CDR3 contains 14 residues. Per the germline V gene, CDR1 is SGHDT and CDR2 is YYEEEE. CDR3 nucleotide sequence: TGTGCCAGCAGCCCTACAGGCTCTGGAAACACCATATATTTT. Amino acid sequence: CASSPTGSGNTIYF.

The chain employs TRBV10-2 and TRBJ1-1; 9 nucleotides agree with TRBD1. Germline V gene lookup returns CDR1 WSHSY and CDR2 SAAADI. There are 17 residues in the CDR3. J lost 6 bases, V lost 4 bases, and 15 bases had no gene match. The CDR3 region is CASSGGQGPGRFAEAFF. The DNA of the CDR3 is TGCGCCAGCAGTGGGGGACAGGGCCCAGGTCGGTTCGCTGAAGCTTTCTTT.